This entry concerns a single T cell receptor (beta chain). The data are from a study of blood T cell repertoires in COVID-19. As for the study in general: Samples representing acute and convalescent COVID-19 were sourced from the United States, Italy and Spain.

Followed longitudinally, the Seattle patients had been enrolled during active infection. In the authors' workflow: The assay estimated nucleated cells by amplifying reference gene primers. Profiled with immunoSEQ multiplex PCR; TCRdb holds only in-frame clones, not every one. V, J and clone size reflect that table, while D and trimming were determined from the DNA. Of 95,000 to 150,000 clones listed, approximately 74% are singletons. CDR1 is LGHDT, CDR2 YNNKEL, per germline (reference sequence). V lost 3 bases to trimming and J lost 3 bases, with 11 bases between them. The CDR3 runs 15 residues. The material sequenced was peripheral blood. This chain uses TRBV3-1 (or the pseudogene TRBV3-2) with TRBJ2-2; a possible D gene is TRBD1 (6 bases). This receptor was identified in a man older than 75 with COVID-19, enrolled during active disease. The CDR3 protein is CASSHSGQYTGELFF. CDR3 sequence (DNA): TGTGCCAGCAGCCACAGCGGACAGTACACCGGGGAGCTGTTTTTT.